Following are 32 T cell receptor beta chains from one sample sequenced in a study of shared T cell receptors in the human thymus. Libraries were prepared by immunoSEQ multiplex PCR; TCRdb keeps only in-frame clonotypes and omits some of them. The table lists some 760,000 clones, 80% to 90% of them singletons. These data also formed part of another study, on human thymus T cells.

The sequenced material came from thymocytes. These receptors were taken from a girl less than two years old with a congenital heart defect.

The chain recombines TRBV27 with TRBJ1-6, with no clear D. Germline V gene data show CDR1 as MNHEY and CDR2 as SMNVEV (reference sequence). Between the trimmed V and J ends, which lost 7 bases and 2 bases, there was a span of 12 bases. CDR3 length equals 15 residues. The CDR3 DNA is TGTGCCAGCACCCGATCAGTGCCCTATAATTCACCCCTCCACTTT. It is translated as CASTRSVPYNSPLHF.

This chain joins TRBV9 and TRBJ1-2; D may be TRBD1 (5 bases). Germline V gene data show CDR1 as SGDLS and CDR2 as YYNGEE. Trimming left V 5 bases short and J 8 bases short, with 22 bases between. The CDR3 extends over 15 amino acids. CDR3 region: CASRRGEPTGGGYTF. In nucleotides, the CDR3 is TGTGCCAGCAGGCGGGGCGAGCCAACCGGGGGAGGCTACACCTTC.

CDR3 amino acids: CASWGQGRETQYF. CDR3 nucleotide sequence: TGTGCCAGCTGGGGACAGGGTAGAGAGACCCAGTACTTC. The V call is TRBV19, the J call TRBJ2-5, with TRBD1 matching over 9 bases. CDR1 and CDR2 from the germline V gene are LNHDA and SQIVND (reference sequence). Trimming removed 9 bases from V and 4 bases from J; junction bases left unmatched: 6. This CDR3 has 13 residues.

The rearrangement links TRBV27 to TRBJ2-6; a possible D gene is TRBD1 (6 bases). The CDR3 covers 18 residues. Germline V lookup: CDR1 MNHEY, CDR2 SMNVEV (reference sequence). V lost 4 bases to trimming and J lost 8 bases, with 24 bases between them. The CDR3 loop is CASSSNGQLPTETNVLTF. The CDR3 nucleotides read TGTGCCAGCAGTTCGAACGGACAGCTCCCCACCGAGACCAACGTCCTGACTTTC.

The chain recombines TRBV9 with TRBJ2-7, with 8 positions matching TRBD1. Germline trimming cut 4 bases from V and 6 bases from J; bases unmatched to any gene: 9. The CDR3 totals 14 residues. Germline CDR1 SGDLS, CDR2 YYNGEE. The DNA of the CDR3 is TGTGCCAGCAGCCCTCAGGACAGGGCTGGCGAGCAGTACTTC. Its protein product is CASSPQDRAGEQYF.

The chain employs TRBV7-9 and TRBJ2-1, with TRBD2 matching 15 bases. J gave up 8 bases and V 5 bases, and 10 bases lay outside the gene matches. The germline gives CDR1 SEHNR, CDR2 FQNEAQ (reference sequence). There are 17 residues in the CDR3. CDR3 nucleotides: TGTGCCAGCAGCACAGGACTAGCGGGGGGGCATTGGGATGAGCAGTTCTTC. Translating it yields CASSTGLAGGHWDEQFF.

The CDR3 DNA is TGTGCCACCAGCAGAGAGGTTGGACTAAAGTCCGAAGGAGAACTCGGGGAGCTGTTTTTT. Its translation: CATSREVGLKSEGELGELFF. V and J are TRBV15 and TRBJ2-2, with D perhaps matching TRBD2 (6 bases). V was trimmed by 0 bases and J by 7 bases, leaving 27 bases between them. This CDR3 is 20 amino acids long. Germline V CDR1 and CDR2: LNHNV, YYDKDF (reference sequence).

The chain combines TRBV5-4 with TRBJ2-3, with a possible D match to TRBD2 (6 bases). Looked up from germline, CDR1 is SGHNT and CDR2 is YYREEE (reference sequence). Between the trimmed V and J ends, which lost 2 bases and 0 bases, there was a span of 10 bases. The CDR3 is 15 amino acids. The CDR3 DNA follows: TGTGCCAGCAGCTTCCCACGGGGGAGCACAGATACGCAGTATTTT. This encodes CASSFPRGSTDTQYF.

The chain employs TRBV10-2 and TRBJ1-4; D gene ambiguous. This CDR3 is built from 16 residues. Per the germline V gene, CDR1 is WSHSY and CDR2 is SAAADI. Trimming took 6 bases from V and 0 from J, leaving 14 bases between them. The chain's CDR3 is CASRSGLEPTNEKLFF. The CDR3 nucleotides read TGCGCCAGCAGGTCCGGGTTGGAGCCAACTAATGAAAAACTGTTTTTT.

V usage is TRBV5-1 and J usage is TRBJ2-1; TRBD2 might be the D (6 bases). Germline CDR1 is SGHRS and CDR2 is YFSETQ. V dropped 1 base and J dropped 0 bases, with 23 bases sitting between them. The CDR3 loop spans 20 amino acids. This chain's CDR3 is CASSLYVGVAVKSSYNEQFF. CDR3 DNA: TGCGCCAGCAGCTTGTACGTCGGGGTAGCGGTTAAGAGCTCCTACAATGAGCAGTTCTTC.

J is TRBJ2-1 and V is TRBV10-1; 12 nucleotides agree with TRBD1. Unmatched junction bases numbered 6, after V lost 8 bases and J lost 10 bases. This CDR3 has 13 amino acids. The germline V gene encodes CDR1 WNHNN and CDR2 SYGVQD (reference sequence). For the CDR3, the DNA is TGCGCCAGCGGGGGACAGGGGGCGGGAGAGCAGTTCTTC. It encodes CASGGQGAGEQFF.

The chain has TRBV9 and TRBJ2-7; D might be TRBD2 (6 bases). The germline gives CDR1 SGDLS, CDR2 YYNGEE. The CDR3 has 21 amino acids. Trimming shortened V by 3 bases and J by 2 bases, and 33 bases separated the two germline ends. CDR3: CASSAHSGGMGVVSGTYEQYF. The DNA for the CDR3 is TGTGCCAGCAGCGCCCACAGTGGGGGGATGGGGGTGGTATCAGGCACCTACGAGCAGTACTTC.

The CDR3 nucleotides read TGTGCCAGCAGCTTGGGGCCTCGGCGGGGGGACTTTACCGGGGAGCTGTTTTTT. It yields the protein CASSLGPRRGDFTGELFF. This chain joins TRBV5-4 and TRBJ2-2, with 8 bases fitting TRBD2. V dropped 0 bases and J dropped 5; count of bases not matched to a gene: 12. Germline CDR1 reads SGHNT; CDR2 reads YYREEE (reference sequence). The CDR3 has 18 residues.

The chain recombines TRBV6-1 with TRBJ2-7, with 8 bases matching TRBD1. Germline CDR1 and CDR2: MNHNS and SASEGT. With 6 bases clipped from V and 6 bases from J, the junction kept 13 bases outside the gene matches. This CDR3 region has 15 residues. The CDR3 DNA reads as TGTGCCAGCAGGGAGACAGGGGTTTTGAAAGGCGAGCAGTACTTC. It codes for CASRETGVLKGEQYF.

This sequence joins TRBV4-1 and TRBJ1-2; 10 nucleotides align to TRBD1. The CDR3 has 18 amino acids. With V trimmed by 5 bases and J by 1 base, 13 bases remained unmatched. The V gene's germline CDR1 is MGHRA and CDR2 YSYEKL. CDR3 loop: CASSFRTSGTGDNYGYTF. CDR3 sequence (DNA): TGCGCCAGCAGCTTCCGGACCTCCGGGACAGGGGATAACTATGGCTACACCTTC.

The chain has TRBV2 and TRBJ1-2, with 8 positions matching TRBD1. CDR1 and CDR2 (germline): SNHLY, FYNNEI. V trimming: 7 bases; J trimming: 7 bases; junction bases outside the gene matches: 8. The CDR3 length is 13 residues. The CDR3 loop is CASTSGQGGGYTF. As DNA, the CDR3 is TGTGCCAGCACCTCCGGACAGGGTGGTGGCTACACCTTC.

This chain connects TRBV7-6 to TRBJ2-5; TRBD2 aligns across 9 bases. J gave up 4 bases and V 5 bases, and 5 bases lay outside the gene matches. The CDR3 sequence is 14 residues long. The germline gives CDR1 SGHVS, CDR2 FNYEAQ. DNA of the CDR3: TGTGCCAGCAGCCTACCGGGACTAGCAGAGACCCAGTACTTC. This gives the protein CASSLPGLAETQYF.

This chain joins TRBV4-1 and TRBJ2-7, with 12 positions matching TRBD1. Germline V gene lookup returns CDR1 MGHRA and CDR2 YSYEKL. Trimming removed 1 base from V and 2 bases from J; junction bases left unmatched: 15. This CDR3 spans 20 amino acids. For the CDR3, the DNA is TGCGCCAGCAGCCAAGGGGACAGGGGGCTTCGGGCTAGCGGGGCCTACGAGCAGTACTTC. Its protein is CASSQGDRGLRASGAYEQYF.

The chain recombines TRBV6-5 with TRBJ2-7; 7 bases fit TRBD2. With V trimmed by 4 bases and J by 5 bases, 8 bases remained unmatched. Germline V lookup: CDR1 MNHEY, CDR2 SVGAGI. This CDR3 spans 14 amino acids. CDR3 residues: CASSSRTSSHEQYF. DNA for the CDR3: TGTGCCAGCAGTTCCCGGACTAGTTCCCACGAGCAGTACTTC.

The rearrangement joins TRBV5-4 to TRBJ2-5; 7 bases line up with TRBD2. CDR3 length equals 13 residues. Per germline, CDR1 SGHNT and CDR2 YYREEE (reference sequence). Trimming at V came to 3 bases and at J to 3 bases, leaving 2 bases not matched to a gene. CDR3 coding DNA: TGTGCCAGCAGCTCCCTAGCGGAAGAGACCCAGTACTTC. This translates into CASSSLAEETQYF.

The J gene is TRBJ1-1, the V gene TRBV7-2; perhaps TRBD1 as D (6 bases). CDR3 size: 18 residues. The V gene lost 5 bases and the J gene lost 2 bases, with 24 bases spanning the gap. CDR1 and CDR2 (germline): SGHTA, FQGNSA. CDR3 sequence (DNA): TGTGCCAGCAGCCCCCCAATACCCCGACAGGATCCCAACACTGAAGCTTTCTTT. This encodes CASSPPIPRQDPNTEAFF.

V is TRBV25-1 and J is TRBJ1-2, with a weak D call TRBD1 (5 bases). The V end was cut by 4 bases, the J end by 4 bases, with 19 bases between. The CDR3 has 16 residues. Germline V gene sequence: CDR1 MGHDK, CDR2 SYGVNS. Written as DNA, the CDR3 is TGTGCCAGCAGTGGCGTCGTGGGCAGGGAGGTCTATGGCTACACCTTC. Encoded protein: CASSGVVGREVYGYTF.

In this sample, this clone turned up once. The chain uses TRBV7-9 and TRBJ1-3; a possible D gene is TRBD1 (6 bases). The V gene lost 5 bases and the J gene lost 4 bases, with 21 bases spanning the gap. Looked up from germline, CDR1 is SEHNR and CDR2 is FQNEAQ (reference sequence). The CDR3 contains 17 residues. The CDR3 DNA reads as TGTGCCAGCAGCGGGCAGCCGGGACAACTGGGGGGAAACACCATATATTTT. It encodes CASSGQPGQLGGNTIYF.

V usage is TRBV7-4 and J usage is TRBJ1-2, with TRBD1 as a possible D gene (6 bases). The germline V and J ends were trimmed by 5 bases and 5 bases, with 18 bases remaining between them. CDR1 is SGHVT, CDR2 SQSDAQ, per germline. The CDR3 covers 15 residues. The CDR3 region is CASSPVDRLSYGYTF. CDR3 sequence (DNA): TGTGCCAGCAGCCCCGTCGACAGGTTGTCATATGGCTACACCTTC.

The genes are TRBV5-4 and TRBJ2-5; a possible D gene is TRBD2 (5 bases). Germline values: CDR1 SGHNT, CDR2 YYREEE (reference sequence). The CDR3 totals 13 residues. Trimming shortened V by 2 bases and J by 5 bases, and 10 bases separated the two germline ends. The CDR3 here is CASSLTRGETQYF. CDR3 DNA sequence: TGTGCCAGCAGCTTAACACGAGGGGAGACCCAGTACTTC. Combining the CDR3 with reference TRBV5-4 and TRBJ2-5 gives the whole variable domain ETGVTQSPTHLIKTRGQQVTLRCSSQSGHNTVSWYQQALGQGPQFIFQYYREEENGRGNFPPRFSGLQFPNYSSELNVNALELDDSALYLCASSLTRGETQYFGPGTRLLVL.

The chain links TRBV5-4 to TRBJ2-4, with 7 bases identical to TRBD2. Germline CDR1 is SGHNT and CDR2 is YYREEE (reference sequence). J gave up 0 bases and V 1 base, and 4 bases lay outside the gene matches. This CDR3 contains 16 residues. CDR3 protein: CASSLYTGGAKNIQYF. The CDR3 DNA follows: TGTGCCAGCAGCTTGTATACGGGGGGAGCCAAAAACATTCAGTACTTC.

V is TRBV6-1 and J is TRBJ1-6; no firm D call. Trimming took off 1 base at V and 8 bases at J, with 3 bases between the two ends. This CDR3 is built from 12 residues. Germline assignment: CDR1 MNHNS and CDR2 SASEGT. The CDR3: CASSEVYSPLHF. Here the CDR3 DNA reads TGTGCCAGCAGTGAAGTATATTCACCCCTCCACTTT.

On this clone itself: The conserved phenylalanine or tryptophan normally closing the CDR3 is absent here, so this likely arose from a read error. The chain uses TRBV7-8 and TRBJ1-6; 7 bases line up with TRBD1. This CDR3 comprises 17 residues. Trimming at V came to 2 bases and at J to 8 bases, leaving 12 bases not matched to a gene. Germline assignment: CDR1 SGHVS and CDR2 FQNEAQ. The CDR3 spells CASSLFTRQGMDSPLHL. CDR3 nucleotides: TGTGCCAGCAGCTTATTTACCCGACAGGGAATGGATTCACCCCTCCACCTT.

The chain employs TRBV5-6 and TRBJ2-7, with 8 bases fitting TRBD1. In germline, CDR1 is SGHDT, CDR2 YYEEEE. The J segment lost 6 bases and the V segment lost 0 bases, leaving 14 bases of the junction unmatched. The CDR3 length is 17 residues. CDR3 sequence reads: CASSLGGCGTGYSEQYF. CDR3 bases: TGTGCCAGCAGCTTGGGTGGTTGTGGGACAGGTTATTCCGAGCAGTACTTC.

This chain connects TRBV11-2 to TRBJ2-5; D is undetermined. The CDR3 loop spans 13 amino acids. Germline loops: CDR1 SGHAT, CDR2 FQNNGV. V lost 5 bases and J 4 bases, leaving 11 bases between the germline ends. CDR3: CASSPQWSETQYF. CDR3 nucleotides: TGTGCCAGCAGCCCCCAGTGGTCAGAGACCCAGTACTTC.

The V and J genes are TRBV7-2 and TRBJ1-1; D gene uncertain. Looked up from germline, CDR1 is SGHTA and CDR2 is FQGNSA. The CDR3 contains 15 residues. The V gene lost 5 bases and the J gene lost 6 bases, with 19 bases spanning the gap. The CDR3 sequence: CASSPQPTVTSEAFF. The CDR3 nucleotides read TGTGCCAGCAGCCCACAGCCTACAGTTACTTCTGAAGCTTTCTTT.

The chain employs TRBV5-1 and TRBJ1-2; TRBD1 agrees at 8 bases. The CDR3 length is 14 residues. Losses at the gene ends were 3 bases for V and 4 bases for J; bases not matched to a gene: 5. Per the germline V gene, CDR1 is SGHRS and CDR2 is YFSETQ. DNA of the CDR3: TGCGCCAGCAGCTGGGACAGGTCGGGCTATGGCTACACCTTC. It codes for CASSWDRSGYGYTF. Drawing the rest from reference TRBV5-1 and TRBJ1-2, the complete variable domain is KAGVTQTPRYLIKTRGQQVTLSCSPISGHRSVSWYQQTPGQGLQFLFEYFSETQRNKGNFPGRFSGRQFSNSRSEMNVSTLELGDSALYLCASSWDRSGYGYTFGSGTRLTVV.